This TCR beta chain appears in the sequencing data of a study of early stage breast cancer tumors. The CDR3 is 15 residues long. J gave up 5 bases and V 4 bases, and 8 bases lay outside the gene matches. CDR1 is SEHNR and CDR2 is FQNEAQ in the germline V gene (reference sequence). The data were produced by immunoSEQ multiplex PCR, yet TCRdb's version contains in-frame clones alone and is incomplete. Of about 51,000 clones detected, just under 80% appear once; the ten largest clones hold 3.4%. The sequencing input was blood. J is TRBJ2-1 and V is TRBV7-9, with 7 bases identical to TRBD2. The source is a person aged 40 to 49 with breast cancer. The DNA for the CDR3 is TGTGCCAGCAGCTGGCGGGCTAGCGGAAACAATGAGCAGTTCTTC. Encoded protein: CASSWRASGNNEQFF.